This T cell receptor (beta chain) was observed in a study of blood T cell repertoires in COVID-19. Study in general: Whether acute or convalescent, the COVID-19 samples came from the United States, Italy and Spain.

Original methodology: Reference gene primers were amplified, and this amplification served to estimate nucleated cell counts. Repertoires were generated with immunoSEQ multiplex PCR, while TCRdb's copy carries only in-frame clones and drops some. For V, J and clone size, that table is used; D and trimming come from the DNA. The sample consists of roughly 670,000 clones, 85% to 90% of them appearing once. The sequencing sample was made of peripheral blood. This receptor was obtained from a woman aged 18-30 years with acute or convalescent COVID-19.

The DNA of the CDR3 is TGTGCCAGCTCTAGGAGCGCGCTAGATACGCAGTATTTT. Residues: CASSRSALDTQYF. The V gene is TRBV6-5, the J gene TRBJ2-3; D is undetermined. Trimming removed 8 bases from V and 5 bases from J, with 14 bases in between. The CDR3 has 13 amino acids. Germline CDR1 reads MNHEY; CDR2 reads SVGAGI.